The 31 T cell receptor beta chains below all came from one sample that was sequenced in a study of shared clonotypes between healthy human individuals. CD45RO-negative CD8 cells positively selected for CCR7 made up the naive population, which excluded terminally differentiated effector memory CD45RA+ cells. Sequenced by immunoSEQ multiplex PCR; TCRdb stores in-frame clones only, minus some. Among about 2.1 million clones listed, approximately 92% were seen once. The specimen sequenced was naive CD8+ T cells from PBMCs. The receptors were sampled from a man aged 18 to 29 in good health. Some clones in this sample may be carry-over from other donors' samples.

In this sample, this clone turned up once. The chain recombines TRBV27 with TRBJ1-6; no clear D gene. The V gene's germline CDR1 is MNHEY and CDR2 SMNVEV (reference sequence). Trimming shortened V by 5 bases and J by 10 bases, and 15 bases separated the two germline ends. This CDR3 is built from 14 residues. CDR3 sequence reads: CASSGPTGGSPLHF. The CDR3 nucleotides read TGTGCCAGCAGTGGACCAACGGGTGGGTCACCCCTCCACTTT.

The chain links TRBV6-5 to TRBJ1-2, with no clear D. The CDR3 runs 13 residues. CDR1 MNHEY and CDR2 SVGAGI come from the germline V gene. The V and J ends lost 5 bases and 5 bases respectively, with 12 bases between them. The CDR3 spells CASSPSQFYGYTF. The CDR3 DNA reads TGTGCCAGCAGTCCAAGCCAGTTTTATGGCTACACCTTC.

The V and J genes are TRBV19 and TRBJ2-2; TRBD1 agrees at 9 bases. CDR1 is LNHDA and CDR2 is SQIVND in the germline V gene (reference sequence). This CDR3 has 15 amino acids. J gave up 5 bases and V 5 bases, and 6 bases lay outside the gene matches. The CDR3 bases are TGTGCCAGTAGTCTTGGGACAGGGATGACCGGGGAGCTGTTTTTT. It codes for CASSLGTGMTGELFF.

The rearrangement uses TRBV12-5 and TRBJ2-1, with TRBD2 identical over 9 bases. V shed 1 base and J 4 bases; nucleotides not matched to a gene: 2. CDR1 and CDR2 from the germline V gene are LGHNT and FRNRAP. This CDR3 spans 15 amino acids. The DNA for the CDR3 is TGTGCTAGTGGTTTGGCCCTAGCGGGGTACAATGAGCAGTTCTTC. This sequence encodes CASGLALAGYNEQFF.

The chain links TRBV4-3 to TRBJ2-1, with 9 positions matching TRBD2. The CDR3 runs to 14 residues. Germline assignment: CDR1 LGHNA and CDR2 YSLEER. The trim removed 1 base at V and 12 bases at J, leaving 7 bases unmatched. Written as DNA, the CDR3 is TGCGCCAGCAGCCAAGTCGATCAGCGGGAGGTGCAGTTCTTC. Translation gives CASSQVDQREVQFF.

V and J are TRBV5-6 and TRBJ2-1; the D is unclear. The CDR3 extends over 12 amino acids. The germline V gene has CDR1 SGHDT and CDR2 YYEEEE. Trimming took 2 bases from V and 5 from J, leaving 5 bases between them. The CDR3 protein is CASSFADNEQFF. In DNA, the CDR3 is TGTGCCAGCAGCTTCGCGGACAATGAGCAGTTCTTC. The whole variable domain, filled in from reference TRBV5-6 and TRBJ2-1, reads DAGVTQSPTHLIKTRGQQVTLRCSPKSGHDTVSWYQQALGQGPQFIFQYYEEEERQRGNFPDRFSGHQFPNYSSELNVNALLLGDSALYLCASSFADNEQFFGPGTRLTVL.

The chain is built from TRBV2 and TRBJ2-1; D remains unclear. CDR3 length: 13 residues. Germline CDR1 and CDR2: SNHLY and FYNNEI. The V and J ends lost 5 bases and 7 bases respectively, with 12 bases between them. The CDR3 is CASSPEPINEQFF. The DNA for the CDR3 is TGTGCCAGCAGTCCCGAGCCAATAAATGAGCAGTTCTTC.

The chain couples TRBV27 to TRBJ1-2; 8 positions agree with TRBD1. V shed 5 bases, J shed 7 bases, and the junction held 9 bases outside the gene matches. The CDR3 sequence is 14 residues long. Germline lookup yields CDR1 MNHEY and CDR2 SMNVEV (reference sequence). CDR3 coding DNA: TGTGCCAGCAGTCAAGACAGGGGATTCTCTGGCTACACCTTC. Translation: CASSQDRGFSGYTF.

This clone was seen more than once but under ten times. J is TRBJ2-1 and V is TRBV7-9, with D hard to call. V was trimmed by 6 bases and J by 8 bases, leaving 11 bases between them. The germline gives CDR1 SEHNR, CDR2 FQNEAQ (reference sequence). The CDR3 contains 12 residues. The CDR3 DNA is TGTGCCAGCAGTAGACGGGCGGATGAGCAGTTCTTC. As protein: CASSRRADEQFF.

The chain employs TRBV25-1 and TRBJ2-5; 10 bases line up with TRBD1. J gave up 5 bases and V 6 bases, and 9 bases lay outside the gene matches. This CDR3 contains 15 residues. CDR1 and CDR2 (germline): MGHDK, SYGVNS. CDR3 amino acids: CASSAGQGVWETQYF. CDR3 sequence (DNA): TGTGCCAGCAGCGCTGGACAGGGGGTGTGGGAGACCCAGTACTTC.

The table lists this clone with a count of one. This chain joins TRBV30 and TRBJ2-1; D might be TRBD2 (5 bases). CDR3 size: 15 residues. Germline V gives CDR1 GTSNPN, CDR2 SVGIG (reference sequence). Trimming left V 2 bases short and J 0 bases short, with 11 bases between. DNA of the CDR3: TGTGCCTGGAGTCCCCTTGAGGGCTCCTACAATGAGCAGTTCTTC. Translation gives CAWSPLEGSYNEQFF.

The V gene is TRBV2, the J gene TRBJ2-7; D unclear. Germline lookup yields CDR1 SNHLY and CDR2 FYNNEI. Trimming removed 7 bases from V and 6 bases from J, with 13 bases in between. This CDR3 is 12 amino acids long. CDR3 loop: CASNQARGEQYF. In DNA, the CDR3 is TGTGCCAGCAATCAGGCACGTGGCGAGCAGTACTTC.

The chain has TRBV19 and TRBJ1-2; 10 bases fit TRBD1. The CDR3 covers 17 residues. Per germline, CDR1 LNHDA and CDR2 SQIVND (reference sequence). V was clipped by 2 bases and J by 0 bases; unmatched bases: 6. CDR3 sequence (DNA): TGTGCCAGTAGTATATTTACGACAGGGGGCTCTAACTATGGCTACACCTTC. Protein: CASSIFTTGGSNYGYTF.

The chain recombines TRBV28 with TRBJ2-5; 7 nucleotides align to TRBD2. After removal of 6 bases from V and 1 base from J, the junction contained 5 bases not matched to a gene. The length of the CDR3 is 14 residues. CDR1 and CDR2 from the germline V gene are MDHEN and SYDVKM. The CDR3 region has the DNA TGTGCCAGCAGCCCATCTAGCGGCCAAGAGACCCAGTACTTC. Its protein product is CASSPSSGQETQYF.

CDR3 sequence reads: CASSLYPPRSNQPQHF. In DNA, the CDR3 is TGTGCCAGCAGTTTGTACCCCCCAAGGAGCAATCAGCCCCAGCATTTT. The chain has TRBV27 and TRBJ1-5; D is uncertain. The CDR3 spans 16 residues. In germline, CDR1 is MNHEY, CDR2 SMNVEV (reference sequence). V lost 3 bases to trimming and J lost 1 base, with 13 bases between them.

This clone has only one observation. J is TRBJ2-7 and V is TRBV10-3; TRBD1 matches at 7 bases. V lost 4 bases, J lost 1 base, and 7 bases stayed unmatched. Germline CDR1 reads ENHRY; CDR2 reads SYGVKD. This CDR3 contains 15 residues. The CDR3 DNA reads TGTGCCATCAGTGTGGGACAGTTAAGTTCCTACGAGCAGTACTTC. As protein: CAISVGQLSSYEQYF.

The J gene is TRBJ2-1, the V gene TRBV5-6, with 7 bases matching TRBD2. CDR1 is SGHDT, CDR2 YYEEEE, per germline. CDR3 length equals 18 residues. J was trimmed by 8 bases and V by 0 bases; bases with no gene match: 17. This CDR3 reads CASSLDGERDYLRDEQFF. Written as DNA, the CDR3 is TGTGCCAGCAGCTTGGACGGCGAGCGGGACTACCTGAGAGATGAGCAGTTCTTC. Variable domain in full (rest from reference TRBV5-6 and TRBJ2-1): DAGVTQSPTHLIKTRGQQVTLRCSPKSGHDTVSWYQQALGQGPQFIFQYYEEEERQRGNFPDRFSGHQFPNYSSELNVNALLLGDSALYLCASSLDGERDYLRDEQFFGPGTRLTVL.

This chain joins TRBV7-2 and TRBJ1-2; 8 bases align to TRBD1. Germline V lookup: CDR1 SGHTA, CDR2 FQGNSA. V lost 8 bases and J lost 7; bases outside the gene matches: 12. The CDR3 covers 14 residues. The CDR3 loop reads CASAATGAGGGYTF. The CDR3 DNA is TGTGCCAGCGCCGCGACAGGGGCGGGGGGTGGCTACACCTTC.

The CDR3 nucleotides are TGTGCCAGCAGGGGAACGGGTGTTAGGTACAATGAGCAGTTCTTC. Its translation: CASRGTGVRYNEQFF. V gene TRBV27 combines with J gene TRBJ2-1; no clear D gene. Trimming took off 6 bases at V and 4 bases at J, with 16 bases between the two ends. Per the germline V gene, CDR1 is MNHEY and CDR2 is SMNVEV (reference sequence). The CDR3 has 15 amino acids.

The genes are TRBV6-5 and TRBJ2-3; the match to TRBD2 covers 8 bases. Losses at the gene ends were 7 bases for V and 4 bases for J; bases not matched to a gene: 7. The CDR3 loop spans 14 amino acids. In germline, CDR1 is MNHEY, CDR2 SVGAGI. The CDR3, as DNA: TGTGCCAGCACGTCCGGGAGGGCCGCAGATACGCAGTATTTT. It translates to CASTSGRAADTQYF.

The chain has TRBV5-4 and TRBJ2-3, with D tentatively TRBD2 (6 bases). CDR1 is SGHNT, CDR2 YYREEE, per germline (reference sequence). This CDR3 spans 15 amino acids. The germline V and J ends were trimmed by 3 bases and 2 bases, with 13 bases remaining between them. This CDR3 is CASSSLAVYTDTQYF. The CDR3 nucleotides are TGTGCCAGCAGCTCTTTAGCGGTTTACACAGATACGCAGTATTTT.

The V and J genes are TRBV6-6 and TRBJ2-4; D uncertain. This CDR3 is built from 12 residues. Germline loops: CDR1 MNHNY, CDR2 SVGAGI (reference sequence). The germline V and J ends were trimmed by 0 bases and 5 bases, with 2 bases remaining between them. The CDR3 sequence: CASSYSENIQYF. CDR3 nucleotides: TGTGCCAGCAGTTACTCAGAAAACATTCAGTACTTC.

The genes are TRBV9 and TRBJ2-1; D not certain. V was pared by 3 bases and J by 7 bases, with 17 bases between. This CDR3 contains 15 residues. CDR1 and CDR2 (germline): SGDLS, YYNGEE. The CDR3, as DNA: TGTGCCAGCAGCGCGGGTTACACAGCTCAGAATGAGCAGTTCTTC. This sequence encodes CASSAGYTAQNEQFF.

The chain carries TRBV12-2 and TRBJ2-7; the listed D gene, TRBD2, was not tested against the DNA. TRBV12-2 is a pseudogene. The CDR3 totals 14 residues. The CDR3 DNA is TGTGCAAGTCGCGCGGCGGGCAGCTCCTACGAGCAGTACTTC. This gives the protein CASRAAGSSYEQYF.

V gene TRBV5-6 combines with J gene TRBJ2-7; 14 bases match TRBD2. The CDR3 is made up of 16 amino acids. V was pared by 5 bases and J by 5 bases, with 9 bases of the junction left unmatched. From germline, CDR1 is SGHDT and CDR2 YYEEEE. The CDR3 loop is CASSRTSGRPAHEQYF. CDR3 sequence (DNA): TGTGCCAGCAGTCGGACTAGCGGGAGGCCAGCCCACGAGCAGTACTTC. Full variable domain (outside the CDR3, taken from reference TRBV5-6 and TRBJ2-7): DAGVTQSPTHLIKTRGQQVTLRCSPKSGHDTVSWYQQALGQGPQFIFQYYEEEERQRGNFPDRFSGHQFPNYSSELNVNALLLGDSALYLCASSRTSGRPAHEQYFGPGTRLTVT.

The J gene is TRBJ1-5, the V gene TRBV19; 9 bases fit TRBD1. Germline CDR1 LNHDA, CDR2 SQIVND (reference sequence). The junction had 6 bases not matched to a gene; V was cut back by 6 bases and J by 6 bases. The CDR3 spans 14 residues. The CDR3 DNA follows: TGTGCCAGTAGGTGGACAGGGGTGGGTCAGCCCCAGCATTTT. Amino acids: CASRWTGVGQPQHF. Together with reference TRBV19 and TRBJ1-5, the CDR3 gives the full variable domain: DGGITQSPKYLFRKEGQNVTLSCEQNLNHDAMYWYRQDPGQGLRLIYYSQIVNDFQKGDIAEGYSVSREKKESFPLTVTSAQKNPTAFYLCASRWTGVGQPQHFGDGTRLSIL.

This chain connects TRBV6-1 to TRBJ1-1; no firm D call. CDR3 length equals 14 residues. Trimming pared 7 bases from V and 0 bases from J, leaving 12 bases between. CDR1 MNHNS and CDR2 SASEGT come from the germline V gene. CDR3 sequence: CASNDGRLNTEAFF. The CDR3 region has the DNA TGTGCCAGCAACGACGGACGGCTGAACACTGAAGCTTTCTTT.

This clone was seen a few times. At the DNA level, this CDR3 is encoded by other sequences in the same sample as well. V usage is TRBV9 and J usage is TRBJ1-5; D is ambiguous. The CDR3 has 15 residues. The V end lost 0 bases, the J end lost 1 base, and 8 bases lay between the germline ends. From germline, CDR1 is SGDLS and CDR2 YYNGEE. DNA for the CDR3: TGTGCCAGCAGCGTAGGGACGGGGAGCAATCAGCCCCAGCATTTT. Protein product: CASSVGTGSNQPQHF.

The chain links TRBV4-1 to TRBJ1-2; the D gene is possibly TRBD1 (6 bases). With 0 bases removed from V and 6 bases from J, the gap between germline ends came to 11 bases. The CDR3 runs 14 residues. The germline CDR1 and CDR2 sequences are MGHRA and YSYEKL. The CDR3 DNA follows: TGCGCCAGCAGCCAAGACGGCAGGGGAGATGGCTACACCTTC. Amino acid sequence: CASSQDGRGDGYTF.

This clone was detected once. This chain uses TRBV7-7 with TRBJ1-3; D is unclear. Germline-derived CDR1 and CDR2 are SSHAT and FNYEAQ (reference sequence). Deletions cut 1 base from V and 0 bases from J, with 4 bases between. There are 14 residues in the CDR3. The CDR3: CASSLDSSGNTIYF. For the CDR3, the DNA is TGTGCCAGCAGCTTAGACAGCTCTGGAAACACCATATATTTT. The full variable domain, rest sourced from reference TRBV7-7 and TRBJ1-3, is GAGVSQSPRYKVTKRGQDVTLRCDPISSHATLYWYQQALGQGPEFLTYFNYEAQPDKSGLPSDRFSAERPEGSISTLTIQRTEQRDSAMYRCASSLDSSGNTIYFGEGSWLTVV.

This clone has a single count. The gene calls are TRBV28 and TRBJ2-7; D uncertain. V shed 5 bases and J shed 5 bases, with 25 bases lying between them. CDR3 length equals 17 residues. CDR1 is MDHEN, CDR2 SYDVKM, per germline. The CDR3 reads CASSPLPFFSSRDEQYF. CDR3 in DNA: TGTGCCAGCAGTCCTCTTCCCTTCTTTAGCTCCCGGGACGAGCAGTACTTC.